This T cell receptor beta chain was recorded in a study of blood T cells in healthy people across ages. A sample-barcoded 5' primer and a J-beta primer mix were used in a second PCR of about 7 to 12 cycles. Each single sample gave us at least 2.5 million CDR3-containing paired-end reads. TCRdb itself ran the 5' RACE reads through MiXCR, one entry per CDR3 protein. The table records hundreds of thousands of distinct CDR3 sequences, around 50% of them present only once. This CDR3 has 13 amino acids. CDR1 and CDR2 (germline): MNHEY, SVGAGI. Trimming removed 11 bases at V and 4 bases at J, with 17 bases between.

This clonotype was sampled from a man aged 40-49 years in good health. The sequenced sample was blood. V usage is TRBV6-5 and J usage is TRBJ1-2; D remains unclear. In nucleotides, the CDR3 is TGTGCCGGCTTGAGGGCGGGGAGCTATGGCTACACCTTC. Amino acids: CAGLRAGSYGYTF.